This T cell receptor (beta chain) was found in a study of T cells in Graves' hyperthyroidism and ophthalmopathy. Broader study findings: A model of 13 V-J features distinguished ophthalmopathy from stable hyperthyroidism.

This clonotype was detected ten times or more. Its antigen is unidentified. Patients affected by ophthalmopathy presented a Clinical Activity Score of at least 3, a NOSPECS grade of at least 4, and disease duration below 3 months. Not enrolled were patients with uncontrolled infection, other autoimmune disease, pregnancy or lactation. Orbital computed tomography, thyroid ultrasound, serum thyroxine and TRAb, and clinical symptoms together informed the diagnoses. The source material, RNA transcripts, was used to amplify TCR beta CDR3 regions. A first-round RT-PCR of the TCR CDR3 used the HTBI primer set. In TCRdb, the multiplex PCR reads were re-called with MiXCR into one record per CDR3 protein. The sample holds roughly 380,000 distinct CDR3 sequences, roughly 20% seen once. Germline V gene sequence: CDR1 KGHSH, CDR2 LQKENI. This CDR3 comprises 14 residues. The ends lost 6 bases at V and 4 bases at J; junction bases unmatched: 7.

J is TRBJ2-7 and V is TRBV18, with 9 nucleotides matching TRBD2. What was sequenced was blood. This sequence was found in a woman aged 40 to 50 with Graves' ophthalmopathy. The CDR3: CASSPPSGTYEQYF. The DNA of the CDR3 is TGTGCCAGCTCGCCCCCTAGCGGGACGTACGAGCAGTACTTC.